Each of the 5 T cell receptor beta chains below was sequenced from the same sample in a study of beta chain features in type 1 diabetes. As every portion of the isolated RNA was reverse transcribed, the sequencing read expressed TCRB transcripts. Sequencing was performed with immunoSEQ multiplex PCR; in TCRdb, only in-frame clones are kept and a portion is missing. The sample consists of around 430,000 clones, approximately 30% of them appearing once. The sample taken for sequencing was naive CD4+ T cells from blood. Every receptor here comes from a man between 18 and 29 years old in good health.

The V call is TRBV10-3, the J call TRBJ2-1; 9 nucleotides match TRBD2. The V and J ends lost 0 bases and 8 bases, in that order; junction bases with no gene match: 5. This CDR3 has 15 residues. In germline, CDR1 is ENHRY, CDR2 SYGVKD. The CDR3 loop reads CAISESLAGAHEQFF. The CDR3, as DNA: TGTGCCATCAGTGAGTCCTTAGCGGGAGCCCATGAGCAGTTCTTC.

This chain connects TRBV29-1 to TRBJ2-7, with 11 bases aligning to TRBD2. Trimming cost V 6 bases and J 6 bases; bases outside gene matches: 16. The CDR3 has 16 residues. CDR1 and CDR2 from the germline V gene are SQVTM and ANQGSEA. The chain's CDR3 is CSVLYLAGGSEGEQYF. The CDR3 DNA reads as TGCAGCGTCCTCTACCTAGCGGGAGGTTCTGAAGGCGAGCAGTACTTC.

The genes are TRBV29-1 and TRBJ2-3; 10 bases line up with TRBD2. The CDR3 loop spans 13 amino acids. Germline CDR1 reads SQVTM; CDR2 reads ANQGSEA. Trimming cost V 4 bases and J 4 bases; bases outside gene matches: 2. The DNA for the CDR3 is TGCAGCGTTGGGCTAGCGGGAGCAGATACGCAGTATTTT. This codes for CSVGLAGADTQYF.

Remarks on this clone: In the same sample, other DNA sequences code for this CDR3. V and J are TRBV19 and TRBJ2-1, with a tentative D call TRBD2 (5 bases). With 7 bases removed from V and 1 base from J, the gap between germline ends came to 8 bases. Germline values: CDR1 LNHDA, CDR2 SQIVND (reference sequence). The CDR3 is 13 residues long. The CDR3 nucleotides are TGTGCCAGTACAACGGGGTCCTACAATGAGCAGTTCTTC. Residues: CASTTGSYNEQFF.

This clone was observed a handful of times. This chain uses TRBV28 with TRBJ2-4; 13 positions agree with TRBD2. The CDR3 contains 18 residues. J gave up 0 bases and V 5 bases, and 7 bases lay outside the gene matches. Germline CDR1 reads MDHEN; CDR2 reads SYDVKM. The CDR3 nucleotides are TGTGCCAGCAGTCCGGGACTAGCGGGACTGCTAGCCAAAAACATTCAGTACTTC. Residues: CASSPGLAGLLAKNIQYF.